The clone carrying this T cell receptor (beta chain) occurred a few times. Its antigen is currently unknown. The data were taken from a study of regulatory T cells in long-lasting Graves disease. Construction of the TCR beta libraries employed iRepertoire HTBI primers in conjunction with Arm-PCR of CDR3 regions. MiXCR, applied by TCRdb to the multiplex PCR reads, yields one record per CDR3 protein. The sample yields 420,000 or so distinct CDR3 sequences, about a sixth seen once. Time point specified: newly diagnosed GD, antithyroid drugs for less than 3 months. Extracted RNA from PBMCs served as the source of the TCR library. In each case, Graves' disease was diagnosed per American Thyroid Association guidelines. Study observations and caveats: Favoring TRBV28, TRBJ1-2 and TRBJ2-5 was a feature seen in persistent disease.

CDR1 and CDR2 from the germline V gene are KGHSH and LQKENI. The V end was cut by 3 bases, the J end by 5 bases, with 14 bases between. This CDR3 is 15 amino acids long. The data also belong to a second study, concerning T cells in Graves' hyperthyroidism and ophthalmopathy. That investigation notes: An initial round of RT-PCR targeting the TCR CDR3 relied on the HTBI primer set.

Sample: peripheral blood mononuclear cells (PBMCs), taken at new diagnosis, from a patient treated with antithyroid drugs. This TCR derives from a woman between 18 and 29 years old with Graves disease. The chain carries TRBV18 and TRBJ1-5; D perhaps matches TRBD1 (6 bases). The CDR3 region is CASSPPGAGDQPQHF. In DNA, the CDR3 is TGTGCCAGCTCACCTCCCGGGGCAGGGGATCAGCCCCAGCATTTT.